The following is a T cell receptor (beta chain) sequence with its context. Its antigen is not identified. Expressed TCRB transcripts were sequenced because the entire RNA isolate underwent reverse transcription. Assay: immunoSEQ multiplex PCR; the TCRdb copy retains only in-frame clones and omits some. Of 640,000 or so clones listed, more than 12% were seen once; the top ten hold roughly 0.04%. Germline lookup yields CDR1 SGHDT and CDR2 YYEEEE. The length of the CDR3 is 14 residues. The germline V and J ends were trimmed by 4 bases and 9 bases, with 19 bases remaining between them. These data belong to a study of beta chain features in type 1 diabetes. Overall study findings and caveats: People with Type 1 diabetes carried modestly yet significantly shorter TCRB CDR3s in all four CD4+ subsets.

This receptor was obtained from a man younger than 35 with type 1 diabetes. Specimen: naive CD4+ T cells from blood. V gene TRBV5-6 combines with J gene TRBJ2-5; the D is unclear. The CDR3 bases are TGTGCCAGCAGCCCGACCCCCGGTCAACGTCCCCAGTACTTC. Translated: CASSPTPGQRPQYF.